Listed below are T cell receptor beta chains from one sample, sequenced in a study of blood T cell repertoires in COVID-19. Profiling relied on immunoSEQ multiplex PCR, and the TCRdb table lists in-frame clones only, not all of them. The table includes approximately 69,000 clones, over 80% detected once. Input material: peripheral blood. Receptor source: a woman older than 75 with acute or convalescent COVID-19. CDR3s include the opening cysteine and the closing phenylalanine or tryptophan. D genes are given only for firm matches. Clone sizes are given selectively: once, few, many, or a class where the clone is expanded.

clone_size	v_call	d_call	j_call	cdr3_nt	cdr3_aa
NA	TRBV24-1	NA	TRBJ1-2	TGTGCCACCAGTGACTCCACCCTGCGGGACCCCTATGGCTACACCTTC	CATSDSTLRDPYGYTF
NA	TRBV6-2/TRBV6-3	TRBD2	TRBJ2-3	TGTGCCAGCAGCCTCGGGACTATCGGGGATACGCAGTATTTT	CASSLGTIGDTQYF
NA	TRBV11-2	NA	TRBJ2-7	TGTGCCAGCAGCCCTCTTGACGAGCAGTACTTC	CASSPLDEQYF
once	TRBV27	TRBD1	TRBJ2-2	TGTGCCAGCAGTCCGCTCGTCCCCGGGACAGGGGGGAACACCGGGGAGCTGTTTTTT	CASSPLVPGTGGNTGELFF
NA	TRBV4-3	TRBD2	TRBJ2-1	TGCGCCAGCAGCCAAGGGCTAGCGGGAGCTAATGAGCAGTTCTTC	CASSQGLAGANEQFF
NA	TRBV5-1	TRBD1	TRBJ2-1	TGCGCCAGCAGCCTCTTTGGACAGGGGGCGCAGAATGAGCAGTTCTTC	CASSLFGQGAQNEQFF
few	TRBV11-2	NA	TRBJ2-7	TGTGCCAGCAGGTCGAGCGGAGGGCTCTACGAGCAGTACTTC	CASRSSGGLYEQYF
NA	TRBV6-6	NA	TRBJ2-1	TGTGCCAGCAGTTACGAGGGCAGGGGAAGCTACAATGAGCAGTTCTTC	CASSYEGRGSYNEQFF
NA	TRBV9	TRBD1	TRBJ2-5	TGTGCCAGCAGCGGGGACAGGGGAGAGACCCAGTACTTC	CASSGDRGETQYF
NA	TRBV28	TRBD1	TRBJ1-6	TGTGCCAGCAGTTCTTTCCCCACAGGGGGCCTAGGTTCACCCCTCCACTTT	CASSSFPTGGLGSPLHF
once	TRBV2	TRBD1	TRBJ2-3	TGTGCCAGCAGTCAACAGGGGGCAGATACGCAGTATTTT	CASSQQGADTQYF
NA	TRBV27	TRBD1	TRBJ2-2	TGTGCCAGCAGTTTATACAGGGGGCTGTACACCGGGGAGCTGTTTTTT	CASSLYRGLYTGELFF